These 9 T cell receptor beta chains share one sample of origin, sequenced in a study of tumor-infiltrating lymphocytes in localized non-small cell lung cancer. Method: immunoSEQ multiplex PCR; TCRdb's copy keeps in-frame clones and lacks some. The sample lists some 6,600 clones; just under 75% were seen once. The sample was lung tumor tissue. The receptors originated from a human donor with non-small cell lung cancer.

The chain uses TRBV7-2 and TRBJ2-2, with D unclear. The germline CDR1 and CDR2 sequences are SGHTA and FQGNSA. This CDR3 has 15 amino acids. The V end lost 4 bases, the J end lost 0 bases, and 9 bases lay between the germline ends. The CDR3 here is CASSSGSTNTGELFF. In nucleotides, the CDR3 is TGTGCCAGCAGCTCCGGGTCCACGAACACCGGGGAGCTGTTTTTT.

This sequence joins TRBV4-2 and TRBJ1-1; D not certain. The germline V and J ends were trimmed by 0 bases and 5 bases, with 13 bases remaining between them. This CDR3 is 15 amino acids long. From germline, CDR1 is LGHNA and CDR2 YNFKEQ. As DNA, the CDR3 is TGTGCCAGCAGCCAAGAAGCCCTGCGCCTAACTGAAGCTTTCTTT. This encodes CASSQEALRLTEAFF.

A few counts support this clone. The chain carries TRBV27 and TRBJ2-4; maybe TRBD1 (6 bases). Trimming cost V 6 bases and J 7 bases, with 13 bases left between them. CDR1 is MNHEY and CDR2 is SMNVEV in the germline V gene (reference sequence). The CDR3 consists of 13 residues. CDR3 region: CASSPQGWNIQYF. CDR3 nucleotide sequence: TGTGCCAGCAGCCCACAGGGCTGGAACATTCAGTACTTC.

The chain uses TRBV4-2 and TRBJ2-3, with D possibly TRBD2 on 5 matching bases. V gave up 4 bases and J gave up 2 bases, with 13 bases separating them. There are 15 residues in the CDR3. Germline CDR1 is LGHNA and CDR2 is YNFKEQ. The CDR3 region is CASSLEVEYTDTQYF. CDR3 sequence (DNA): TGTGCCAGCAGCCTGGAGGTCGAGTACACAGATACGCAGTATTTT.

The V call is TRBV4-1, the J call TRBJ2-3, with TRBD2 matching 9 bases. This CDR3 has 16 amino acids. J was trimmed by 1 base and V by 0 bases; bases with no gene match: 2. Germline lookup yields CDR1 MGHRA and CDR2 YSYEKL. CDR3 in amino acids: CASSQEQRGGTDTQYF. The CDR3 nucleotides read TGCGCCAGCAGCCAAGAACAGCGGGGGGGCACAGATACGCAGTATTTT.

The chain links TRBV5-4 to TRBJ2-1, with 7 bases fitting TRBD1. V lost 0 bases and J lost 4; bases outside the gene matches: 4. The CDR3 is 15 residues long. Germline CDR1 reads SGHNT; CDR2 reads YYREEE (reference sequence). CDR3 sequence (DNA): TGTGCCAGCAGCTTGGGGGGACAGATATACAATGAGCAGTTCTTC. As protein: CASSLGGQIYNEQFF.

The gene calls are TRBV5-1 and TRBJ2-7, with 7 bases fitting TRBD1. This CDR3 has 15 residues. Per the germline V gene, CDR1 is SGHRS and CDR2 is YFSETQ. Trimming at V came to 2 bases and at J to 0 bases, leaving 5 bases not matched to a gene. This CDR3 reads CASSLMTGLSYEQYF. In DNA form, the CDR3 reads TGCGCCAGCAGCTTAATGACAGGGCTCTCCTACGAGCAGTACTTC.

The genes are TRBV19 and TRBJ2-7; 10 bases agree with TRBD1. Germline loops: CDR1 LNHDA, CDR2 SQIVND (reference sequence). The J segment lost 4 bases and the V segment lost 4 bases, leaving 1 base of the junction unmatched. The CDR3 has 13 residues. The CDR3 coding sequence is TGTGCCAGTAGTAGGGGACAGGGGTACGAGCAGTACGTC. The encoded protein is CASSRGQGYEQYV.

The chain uses TRBV5-4 and TRBJ2-5, with D perhaps matching TRBD1 (5 bases). Germline loops: CDR1 SGHNT, CDR2 YYREEE (reference sequence). The CDR3 contains 14 residues. V was clipped by 0 bases and J by 7 bases, with 13 bases between them. The CDR3 here is CASSLVGSQGTQYF. Written as DNA, the CDR3 is TGTGCCAGCAGCTTGGTTGGATCCCAGGGGACCCAGTACTTC.